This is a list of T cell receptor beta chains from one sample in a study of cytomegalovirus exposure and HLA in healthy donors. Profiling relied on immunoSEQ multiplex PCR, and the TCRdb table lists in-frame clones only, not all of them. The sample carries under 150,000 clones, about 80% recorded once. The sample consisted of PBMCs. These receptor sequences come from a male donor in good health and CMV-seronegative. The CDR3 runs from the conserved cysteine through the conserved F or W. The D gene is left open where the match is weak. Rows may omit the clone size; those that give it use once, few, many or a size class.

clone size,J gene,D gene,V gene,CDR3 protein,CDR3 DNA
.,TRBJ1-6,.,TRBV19,CASSIAILSSDHSPLHF,TGTGCCAGTAGTATAGCTATTCTATCCTCCGATCATTCACCCCTCCACTTT
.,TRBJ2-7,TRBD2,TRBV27,CASSRPGGNEQYF,TGTGCCAGCAGCCGCCCCGGGGGGAACGAGCAGTACTTC
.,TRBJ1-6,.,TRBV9,CASSVAKVLTNVDLYNSPLHF,TGTGCCAGCAGCGTAGCTAAGGTGCTCACTAATGTCGACCTCTATAATTCACCCCTCCACTTT
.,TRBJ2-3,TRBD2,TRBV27,CASSLSPSGGTDTQYF,TGTGCCAGCAGTTTATCCCCTAGCGGGGGAACAGATACGCAGTATTTT
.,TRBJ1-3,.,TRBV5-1,CASSLGAVQRGNTIYF,TGCGCCAGCAGCTTGGGAGCAGTACAGAGAGGAAACACCATATATTTT
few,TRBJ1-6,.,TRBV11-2,CASSLSDRTLHF,TGTGCCAGCAGCTTGAGCGACAGGACCCTCCACTTT
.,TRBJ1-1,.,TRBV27,CASSFAGVSTEAFF,TGTGCCAGCAGTTTTGCGGGGGTTAGCACTGAAGCTTTCTTT
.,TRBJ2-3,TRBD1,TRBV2,CASRATGRGTDTQYF,TGTGCCAGCAGGGCGACAGGGCGAGGCACAGATACGCAGTATTTT
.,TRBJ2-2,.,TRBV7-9,CASRSALETGELFF,TGTGCCAGCAGGAGCGCACTAGAGACCGGGGAGCTGTTTTTT
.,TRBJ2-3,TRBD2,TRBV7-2,CASSLGLAGVADTQYF,TGTGCCAGCAGCTTAGGCCTAGCGGGGGTAGCAGATACGCAGTATTTT
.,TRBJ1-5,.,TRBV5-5,CASSWGGGQPQHF,TGTGCCAGCAGTTGGGGCGGGGGTCAGCCCCAGCATTTT
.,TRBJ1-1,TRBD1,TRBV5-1,CASSPGTGGAGTEAFF,TGCGCCAGCAGCCCCGGGACAGGGGGCGCGGGCACTGAAGCTTTCTTT
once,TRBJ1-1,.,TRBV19,CASSLQGVTEAFF,TGTGCCAGTAGCTTACAGGGAGTCACTGAAGCTTTCTTT
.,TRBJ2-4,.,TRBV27,CASSPNREENIQYF,TGTGCCAGCAGCCCCAACAGGGAAGAGAACATTCAGTACTTC
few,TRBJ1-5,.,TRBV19,CASTDLRGSFSNQPQHF,TGTGCCAGTACTGATTTAAGAGGGTCCTTTAGCAATCAGCCCCAGCATTTT
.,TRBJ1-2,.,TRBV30,CAWSRQAWGGNYGYTF,TGTGCCTGGAGTCGACAGGCTTGGGGTGGGAACTATGGCTACACCTTC
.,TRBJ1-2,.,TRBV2,CASRANGYTF,TGTGCCAGCAGAGCAAATGGCTACACCTTC
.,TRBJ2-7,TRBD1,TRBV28,CATGTGSHEQYF,TGTGCCACCGGGACAGGGTCCCACGAGCAGTACTTC
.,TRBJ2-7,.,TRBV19,CASSIISAGNYEQYF,TGTGCCAGTAGTATTATATCGGCGGGGAACTACGAGCAGTACTTC
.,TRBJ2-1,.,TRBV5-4,CASKGLATGGFNEQFF,TGTGCCAGCAAGGGGTTGGCGACAGGAGGTTTCAATGAGCAGTTCTTC
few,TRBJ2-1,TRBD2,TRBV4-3,CASSQDEAGIVGNNEQFF,TGCGCCAGCAGCCAAGATGAAGCGGGGATAGTCGGGAACAATGAGCAGTTCTTC
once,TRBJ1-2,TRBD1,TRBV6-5,CASTRDSYSGYTF,TGTGCCAGCACCCGGGACAGCTACAGTGGCTACACCTTC
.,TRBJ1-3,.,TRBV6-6,CASSRGSSGNTIYF,TGTGCCAGCTCCCGGGGGAGCTCTGGAAACACCATATATTTT